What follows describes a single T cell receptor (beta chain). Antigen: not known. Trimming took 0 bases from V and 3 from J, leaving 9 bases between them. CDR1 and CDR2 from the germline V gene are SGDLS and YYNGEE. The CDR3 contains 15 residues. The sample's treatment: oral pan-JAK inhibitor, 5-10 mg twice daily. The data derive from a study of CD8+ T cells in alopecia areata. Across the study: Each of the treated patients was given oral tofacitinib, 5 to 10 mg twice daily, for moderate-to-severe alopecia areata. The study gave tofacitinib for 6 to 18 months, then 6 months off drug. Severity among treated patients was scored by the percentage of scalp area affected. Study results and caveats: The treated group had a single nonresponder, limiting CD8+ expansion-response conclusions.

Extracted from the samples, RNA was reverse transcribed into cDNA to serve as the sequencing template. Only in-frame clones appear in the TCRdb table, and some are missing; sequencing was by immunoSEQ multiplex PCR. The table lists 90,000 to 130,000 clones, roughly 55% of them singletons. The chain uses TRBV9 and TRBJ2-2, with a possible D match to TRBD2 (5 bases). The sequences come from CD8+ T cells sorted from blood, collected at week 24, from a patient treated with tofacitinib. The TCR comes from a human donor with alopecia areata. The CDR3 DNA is TGTGCCAGCAGCGTAGTAGCAGCGGACACCGGGGAGCTGTTTTTT. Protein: CASSVVAADTGELFF.